Following are 5 T cell receptor beta chains from one sample sequenced in a study of T cell responses to AZD1222 COVID-19 vaccine. Only in-frame clones appear in the TCRdb table, and some are missing; sequencing was by immunoSEQ multiplex PCR. The repertoire holds roughly 160,000 clones, roughly nine tenths seen once, with roughly 6.9% in the top ten. Source: peripheral blood, taken on day 0 of AZD1222 vaccination. The receptors were gathered from an adult in good health.

This clone has only a few counts. V and J are TRBV7-9 and TRBJ2-5; TRBD1 matches at 9 bases. V dropped 6 bases and J dropped 1; count of bases not matched to a gene: 3. This CDR3 has 14 amino acids. CDR1 is SEHNR and CDR2 is FQNEAQ in the germline V gene (reference sequence). The CDR3 DNA reads TGTGCCAGCAGTTGGGACAGGGCCCAAGAGACCCAGTACTTC. Amino acids: CASSWDRAQETQYF.

The V and J genes are TRBV2 and TRBJ2-7; possibly TRBD1 or TRBD2 for D (5 bases each). V was shortened by 6 bases and J by 7 bases, with 19 bases between the two germline ends. The CDR3 sequence is 14 residues long. Germline V gene data show CDR1 as SNHLY and CDR2 as FYNNEI. This CDR3 is CASSLQAFGGEQYV. The CDR3 DNA is TGTGCCAGCAGCCTACAGGCCTTCGGCGGGGAGCAGTACGTC.

The chain has TRBV5-1 and TRBJ1-2, with D unclear. Germline-derived CDR1 and CDR2 are SGHRS and YFSETQ. Trimming pared 0 bases from V and 4 bases from J, leaving 7 bases between. CDR3 length: 13 residues. The CDR3: CASSLDPTYGYTF. CDR3 nucleotide sequence: TGCGCCAGCAGCTTGGACCCGACCTATGGCTACACCTTC.

The rearrangement uses TRBV7-8 and TRBJ1-2; D is uncertain. Trimming stripped 4 bases from V and 4 bases from J, with 19 bases between. From germline, CDR1 is SGHVS and CDR2 FQNEAQ. This CDR3 contains 16 residues. As DNA, the CDR3 is TGTGCCAGCAGCTCCTCCCGGGCAGAGCTCTCCTATGGCTACACCTTC. This encodes CASSSSRAELSYGYTF.

The chain couples TRBV4-1 to TRBJ2-3, with D possibly being TRBD1 (6 bases). Per germline, CDR1 MGHRA and CDR2 YSYEKL. Trimming took off 4 bases at V and 4 bases at J, with 18 bases between the two ends. The CDR3 extends over 16 amino acids. CDR3 region: CASSPDSVRGADTQYF. The CDR3 DNA follows: TGCGCCAGCAGCCCCGACAGTGTCAGGGGAGCAGATACGCAGTATTTT.